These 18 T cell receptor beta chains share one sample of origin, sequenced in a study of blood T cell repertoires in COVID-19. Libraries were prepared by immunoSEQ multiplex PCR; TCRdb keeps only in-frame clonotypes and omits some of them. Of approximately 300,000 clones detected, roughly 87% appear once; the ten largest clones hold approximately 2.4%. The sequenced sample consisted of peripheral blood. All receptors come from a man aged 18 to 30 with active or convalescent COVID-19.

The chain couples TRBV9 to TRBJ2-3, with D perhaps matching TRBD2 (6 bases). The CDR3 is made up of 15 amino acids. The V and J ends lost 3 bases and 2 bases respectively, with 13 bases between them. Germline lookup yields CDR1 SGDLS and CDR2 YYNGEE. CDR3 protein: CASSAAGTYTDTQYF. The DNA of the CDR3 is TGTGCCAGCAGCGCCGCCGGGACTTACACAGATACGCAGTATTTT.

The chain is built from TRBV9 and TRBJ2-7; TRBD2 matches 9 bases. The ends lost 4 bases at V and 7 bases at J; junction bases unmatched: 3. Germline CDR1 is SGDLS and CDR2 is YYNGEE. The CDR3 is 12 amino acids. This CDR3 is CASSQSGGEQYF. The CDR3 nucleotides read TGTGCCAGCAGCCAGAGCGGGGGGGAGCAGTACTTC.

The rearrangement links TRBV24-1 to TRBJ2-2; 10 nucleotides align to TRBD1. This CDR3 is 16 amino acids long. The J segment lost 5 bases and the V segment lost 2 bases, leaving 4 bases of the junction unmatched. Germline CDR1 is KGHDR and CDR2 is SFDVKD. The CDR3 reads CATSDSRQGATGELFF. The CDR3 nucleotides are TGTGCCACCAGTGATTCCAGACAGGGGGCTACCGGGGAGCTGTTTTTT.

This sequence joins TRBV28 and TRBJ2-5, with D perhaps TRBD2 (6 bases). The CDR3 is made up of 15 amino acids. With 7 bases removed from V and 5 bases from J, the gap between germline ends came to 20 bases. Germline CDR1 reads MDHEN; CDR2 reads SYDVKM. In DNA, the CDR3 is TGTGCCAGCAACGGAGGGGTGTCATTACGGGAGACCCAGTACTTC. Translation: CASNGGVSLRETQYF. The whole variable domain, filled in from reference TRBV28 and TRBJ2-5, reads DVKVTQSSRYLVKRTGEKVFLECVQDMDHENMFWYRQDPGLGLRLIYFSYDVKMKEKGDIPEGYSVSREKKERFSLILESASTNQTSMYLCASNGGVSLRETQYFGPGTRLLVL.

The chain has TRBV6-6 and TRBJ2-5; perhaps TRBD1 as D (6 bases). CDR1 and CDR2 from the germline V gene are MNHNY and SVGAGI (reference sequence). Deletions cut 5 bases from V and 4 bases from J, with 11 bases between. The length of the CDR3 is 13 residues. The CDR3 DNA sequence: TGTGCCAGCAGTCGAGACAGGTTAGAGACCCAGTACTTC. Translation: CASSRDRLETQYF.

The CDR3 DNA follows: TGTGCCAGCAGCCAGATACCTCGGGGTAAAAGGAATGAGCAGTTCTTC. This gives the protein CASSQIPRGKRNEQFF. The V call is TRBV14, the J call TRBJ2-1; TRBD2 might be the D (5 bases). There are 16 residues in the CDR3. Germline V gives CDR1 SGHDN, CDR2 FVKESK. Trimming removed 3 bases at V and 7 bases at J, with 19 bases between. The whole variable domain, remainder taken from reference TRBV14 and TRBJ2-1, is EAGVTQFPSHSVIEKGQTVTLRCDPISGHDNLYWYRRVMGKEIKFLLHFVKESKQDESGMPNNRFLAERTGGTYSTLKVQPAELEDSGVYFCASSQIPRGKRNEQFFGPGTRLTVL.

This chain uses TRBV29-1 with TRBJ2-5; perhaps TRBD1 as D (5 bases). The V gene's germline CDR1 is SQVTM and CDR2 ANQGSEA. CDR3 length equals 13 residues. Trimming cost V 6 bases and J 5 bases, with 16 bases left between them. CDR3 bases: TGCAGCGTGAGGCCCAGGGTCCGGGAGACCCAGTACTTC. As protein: CSVRPRVRETQYF.

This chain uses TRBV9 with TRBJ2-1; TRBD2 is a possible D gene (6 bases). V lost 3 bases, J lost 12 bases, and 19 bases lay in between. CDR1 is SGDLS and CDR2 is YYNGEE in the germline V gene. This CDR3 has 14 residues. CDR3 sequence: CASSAQGTVEWQFF. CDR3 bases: TGTGCCAGCAGCGCCCAAGGGACTGTCGAATGGCAGTTCTTC.

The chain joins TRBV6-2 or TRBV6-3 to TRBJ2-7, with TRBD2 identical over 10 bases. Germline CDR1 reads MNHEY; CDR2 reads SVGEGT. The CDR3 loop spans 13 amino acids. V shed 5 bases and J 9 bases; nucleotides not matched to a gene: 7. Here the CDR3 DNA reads TGTGCCAGCAGTCCCTACAGGACTAGCGGGCAGTACTTC. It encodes CASSPYRTSGQYF.

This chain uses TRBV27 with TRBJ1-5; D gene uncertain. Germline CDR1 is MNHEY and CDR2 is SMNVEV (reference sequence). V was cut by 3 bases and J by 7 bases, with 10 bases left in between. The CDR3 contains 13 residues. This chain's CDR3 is CASSFSGFQPQHF. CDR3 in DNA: TGTGCCAGCAGTTTTTCGGGATTCCAGCCCCAGCATTTT.

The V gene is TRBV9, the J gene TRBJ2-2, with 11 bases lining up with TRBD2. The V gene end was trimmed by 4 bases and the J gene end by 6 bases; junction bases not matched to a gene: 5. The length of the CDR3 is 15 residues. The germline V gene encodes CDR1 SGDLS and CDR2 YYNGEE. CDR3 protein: CASSPVAGGPGELFF. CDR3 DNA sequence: TGTGCCAGCAGCCCAGTAGCGGGAGGGCCCGGGGAGCTGTTTTTT.

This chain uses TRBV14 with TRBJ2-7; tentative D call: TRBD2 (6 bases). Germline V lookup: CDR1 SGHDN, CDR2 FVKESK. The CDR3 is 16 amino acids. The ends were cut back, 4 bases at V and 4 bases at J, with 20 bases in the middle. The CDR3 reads CASSPKGLRGFYEQYF. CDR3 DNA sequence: TGTGCCAGCAGCCCCAAAGGACTAAGGGGTTTTTACGAGCAGTACTTC.

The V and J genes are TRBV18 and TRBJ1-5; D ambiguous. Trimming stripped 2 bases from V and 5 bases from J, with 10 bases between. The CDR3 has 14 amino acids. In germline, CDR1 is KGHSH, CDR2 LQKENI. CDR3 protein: CASSPNVRYQPQHF. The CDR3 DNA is TGTGCCAGCTCACCAAACGTGAGGTATCAGCCCCAGCATTTT.

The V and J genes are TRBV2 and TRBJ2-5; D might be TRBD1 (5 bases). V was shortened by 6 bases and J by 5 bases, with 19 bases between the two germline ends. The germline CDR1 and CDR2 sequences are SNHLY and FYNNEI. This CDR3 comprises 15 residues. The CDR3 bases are TGTGCCAGCAGCCAAGGGGTTACCGCTACGGAGACCCAGTACTTC. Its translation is CASSQGVTATETQYF.

CDR3 residues: CASSQEGVGGTEAFF. The CDR3 DNA is TGCGCCAGCAGCCAAGAAGGGGTAGGGGGAACTGAAGCTTTCTTT. The rearrangement joins TRBV4-1 to TRBJ1-1; D perhaps matches TRBD1 (6 bases). The CDR3 has 15 residues. The V gene lost 0 bases and the J gene lost 5 bases, with 13 bases spanning the gap. Germline V gene data show CDR1 as MGHRA and CDR2 as YSYEKL.

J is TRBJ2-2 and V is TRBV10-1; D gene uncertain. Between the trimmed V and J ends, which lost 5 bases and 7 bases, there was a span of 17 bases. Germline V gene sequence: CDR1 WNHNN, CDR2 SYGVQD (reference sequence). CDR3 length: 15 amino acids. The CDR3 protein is CASSSATGSGGELFF. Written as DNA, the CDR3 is TGCGCCAGCAGTTCAGCTACGGGTTCCGGCGGGGAGCTGTTTTTT.

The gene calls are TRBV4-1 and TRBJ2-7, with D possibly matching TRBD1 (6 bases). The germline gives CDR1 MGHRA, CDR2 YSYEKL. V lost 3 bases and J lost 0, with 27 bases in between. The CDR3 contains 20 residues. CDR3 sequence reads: CASSQRPGTQQTDSSYEQYF. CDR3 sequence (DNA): TGCGCCAGCAGCCAGAGACCGGGGACACAGCAAACCGACTCCTCCTACGAGCAGTACTTC.

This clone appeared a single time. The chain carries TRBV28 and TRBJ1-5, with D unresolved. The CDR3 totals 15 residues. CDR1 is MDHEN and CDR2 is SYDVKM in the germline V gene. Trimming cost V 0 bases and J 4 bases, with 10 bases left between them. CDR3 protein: CASSLWSGGNQPQHF. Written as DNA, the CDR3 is TGTGCCAGCAGTTTATGGTCGGGCGGGAATCAGCCCCAGCATTTT.